The 12 T cell receptor beta chains given below trace back to one sample, sequenced in a study of cytomegalovirus exposure and HLA in healthy donors. The PCR used 60 Vbeta and 13 Jbeta primers. The method was immunoSEQ multiplex PCR; TCRdb's version includes in-frame clones alone and lacks a portion of them. The sample contains some 200,000 clones, 75% to 90% of which appear only once. Input material: PBMCs. These receptors were obtained from a man aged 35 to 55 in good health and CMV-seropositive.

This clone was seen just once. The chain uses TRBV4-1 and TRBJ2-7, with D maybe TRBD2 (5 bases). This CDR3 spans 15 amino acids. The V gene's germline CDR1 is MGHRA and CDR2 YSYEKL. V was trimmed by 4 bases and J by 1 base, leaving 14 bases between them. CDR3 DNA: TGCGCCAGCAGCCCGCTCGTGGGAGAGTCCTACGAGCAGTACTTC. Its translation: CASSPLVGESYEQYF.

The CDR3 region has the DNA TGTGCCAGCAGTGAAATCGGGGTCCGCTACAATGAGCAGTTCTTC. It codes for CASSEIGVRYNEQFF. The V call is TRBV2, the J call TRBJ2-1, with a weak D call TRBD2 (5 bases). Germline V gene sequence: CDR1 SNHLY, CDR2 FYNNEI. This CDR3 has 15 residues. The V end was cut by 2 bases, the J end by 3 bases, with 11 bases between.

This clone was seen only a few times. The chain combines TRBV5-1 with TRBJ2-3, with D unclear. The CDR3 contains 12 residues. The V end lost 2 bases, the J end lost 6 bases, and 7 bases lay between the germline ends. The germline CDR1 and CDR2 sequences are SGHRS and YFSETQ. CDR3 bases: TGCGCCAGCAGCTTCGTCAGGGATACGCAGTATTTT. Its translation is CASSFVRDTQYF.

This clone was picked up one time. This chain uses TRBV19 with TRBJ2-7; possibly TRBD2 for D (6 bases). The V end was cut by 2 bases, the J end by 4 bases, with 15 bases between. CDR3 length equals 15 residues. Germline loops: CDR1 LNHDA, CDR2 SQIVND (reference sequence). CDR3 DNA: TGTGCCAGTAGTATAAGCTCCAGTGCGGGGTACGAGCAGTACTTC. It encodes CASSISSSAGYEQYF.

This chain connects TRBV7-2 to TRBJ1-4; D might be TRBD1 (6 bases). V lost 1 base, J lost 4 bases, and 10 bases lay in between. Germline assignment: CDR1 SGHTA and CDR2 FQGNSA. The CDR3 is made up of 15 amino acids. The CDR3 protein is CASSLVGTINEKLFF. The CDR3, as DNA: TGTGCCAGCAGCTTAGTAGGGACAATTAATGAAAAACTGTTTTTT.

V usage is TRBV19 and J usage is TRBJ1-5; TRBD1 aligns across 10 bases. Germline trimming cut 6 bases from V and 1 base from J; bases unmatched to any gene: 0. This CDR3 comprises 14 residues. The germline V gene has CDR1 LNHDA and CDR2 SQIVND (reference sequence). CDR3 amino acids: CASRDRGSNQPQHF. CDR3 sequence (DNA): TGTGCCAGTAGGGACAGGGGGAGCAATCAGCCCCAGCATTTT.

This clone was observed a single time. The V gene is TRBV9, the J gene TRBJ2-5; tentatively, D is TRBD2 (6 bases). CDR3 length equals 14 residues. Trimming shortened V by 3 bases and J by 5 bases, and 14 bases separated the two germline ends. Germline assignment: CDR1 SGDLS and CDR2 YYNGEE. The CDR3 here is CASSARAGGETQYF. CDR3 in DNA: TGTGCCAGCAGCGCCAGGGCAGGAGGGGAGACCCAGTACTTC.

The J gene is TRBJ2-3, the V gene TRBV7-2; no clear D gene. Germline CDR1 is SGHTA and CDR2 is FQGNSA. The CDR3 contains 15 residues. Trimming removed 5 bases from V and 1 base from J, with 13 bases in between. The CDR3 DNA follows: TGTGCCAGCAGCCTCCGTGCGGCCCGCACAGATACGCAGTATTTT. Translating gives CASSLRAARTDTQYF.

The chain combines TRBV7-2 with TRBJ1-2, with D perhaps matching TRBD1 (6 bases). The CDR3 contains 15 residues. Trimming pared 5 bases from V and 4 bases from J, leaving 17 bases between. Germline values: CDR1 SGHTA, CDR2 FQGNSA. CDR3 loop: CASSPTQGTTYGYTF. The CDR3 DNA reads TGTGCCAGCAGCCCCACCCAGGGGACTACCTATGGCTACACCTTC.

This rearrangement joins TRBV5-4 to TRBJ1-2, with a tentative D call TRBD1 (5 bases). Germline CDR1 is SGHNT and CDR2 is YYREEE (reference sequence). CDR3 length: 14 amino acids. V was trimmed by 2 bases and J by 5 bases, leaving 13 bases between them. CDR3 protein: CASSFKGNLYGYTF. The CDR3 bases are TGTGCCAGCAGCTTCAAGGGGAACCTATATGGCTACACCTTC. The variable domain in full, with the rest retrieved from reference TRBV5-4 and TRBJ1-2, is ETGVTQSPTHLIKTRGQQVTLRCSSQSGHNTVSWYQQALGQGPQFIFQYYREEENGRGNFPPRFSGLQFPNYSSELNVNALELDDSALYLCASSFKGNLYGYTFGSGTRLTVV.

CDR3 region: CASRRDFGDEQFF. DNA for the CDR3: TGTGCCAGCAGACGGGACTTTGGGGATGAGCAGTTCTTC. The chain couples TRBV11-2 to TRBJ2-1, with D possibly TRBD2 on 6 matching bases. CDR1 SGHAT and CDR2 FQNNGV come from the germline V gene. V lost 6 bases, J lost 8 bases, and 14 bases lay in between. This CDR3 spans 13 amino acids. Variable domain in full (rest from reference TRBV11-2 and TRBJ2-1): EAGVAQSPRYKIIEKRQSVAFWCNPISGHATLYWYQQILGQGPKLLIQFQNNGVVDDSQLPKDRFSAERLKGVDSTLKIQPAKLEDSAVYLCASRRDFGDEQFFGPGTRLTVL.

The chain employs TRBV7-9 and TRBJ1-4; 7 bases align to TRBD1. V gave up 7 bases and J gave up 11 bases; unmatched junction bases: 13. The CDR3 sequence is 14 residues long. Per germline, CDR1 SEHNR and CDR2 FQNEAQ (reference sequence). The CDR3 reads CASTQQTGSGKLFF. CDR3 nucleotides: TGTGCCAGCACCCAACAGACAGGGAGTGGGAAACTGTTTTTT.